This T cell receptor (beta chain) was found in a study of vaccination effects on CD4 cells after COVID-19. Expansion with viral peptide pools was applied to antigen-specific CD4+ T cells by the ViraFEST assay prior to sequencing. Investigators separated out CD4+ T cells once around 11 days of culture had passed. Each person got two doses of an mRNA SARS-CoV-2 vaccine, BNT162b2 or mRNA-1273. Prior SARS-CoV-2 infection was absent in the vaccine recipients, as shown by negative nucleocapsid antibodies. A density of about 1.8 million PBMC per well was used; these cells were cultured with 10 IU/ml IL-2 and roughly 10 ug/ml peptides. Half the medium was swapped for IL-2 medium on days 3 and 7. As concerns this clone: What it binds is not known.

The method was immunoSEQ multiplex PCR; TCRdb's version includes in-frame clones alone and lacks a portion of them. The table includes roughly 59,000 clones, around 82% detected once. The TCR sequence derives from a human donor who received a COVID-19 vaccine. This sample comprised CD4+ T cells from PBMCs cultured with HCoV-OC43 spike peptides, obtained after COVID-19 vaccination. Subset of the sample: HCoV-OC43 spike overlapping peptide pool stimulation.

CDR3 loop: CTSSQEPVVRDTQYF. CDR3 nucleotides: TGCACCAGCAGCCAAGAGCCGGTAGTCAGGGATACGCAGTATTTT. The chain links TRBV1 to TRBJ2-3; the D call in the table, TRBD1, was not verified against the DNA. TRBV1 is flagged as a pseudogene. The CDR3 runs 15 residues.